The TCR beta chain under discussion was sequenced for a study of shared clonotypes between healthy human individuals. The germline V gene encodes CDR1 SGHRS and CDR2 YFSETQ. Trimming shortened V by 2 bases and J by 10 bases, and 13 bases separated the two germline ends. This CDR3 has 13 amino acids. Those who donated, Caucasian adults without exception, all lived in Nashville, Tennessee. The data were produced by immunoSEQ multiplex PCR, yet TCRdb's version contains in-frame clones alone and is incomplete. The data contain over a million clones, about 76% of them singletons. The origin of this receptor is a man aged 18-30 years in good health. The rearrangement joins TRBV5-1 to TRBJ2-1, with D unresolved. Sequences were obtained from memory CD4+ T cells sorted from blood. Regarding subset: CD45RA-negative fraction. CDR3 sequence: CASSFNYRGEQFF. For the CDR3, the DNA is TGCGCCAGCAGCTTTAACTACCGTGGGGAGCAGTTCTTC.